The source of this T cell receptor (beta chain) is a study of long-term antiretroviral therapy in people with HIV. Treatment locations for all participants with HIV were in the United States. immunoSEQ v3.0 was run at survey level. Libraries were prepared by immunoSEQ multiplex PCR; TCRdb keeps only in-frame clonotypes and omits some of them. Here the sample spans tens of thousands of clones, 90% to 95% being singletons. This specimen consisted of unsorted PBMCs, obtained 7.6 years after starting antiretroviral therapy. The sequence was collected from a woman between 40 and 50 years old with HIV.

CDR3: CASSLIGSPGAFF. The DNA of the CDR3 is TGTGCCAGCAGTTTAATCGGGAGTCCGGGAGCTTTCTTT. The gene calls are TRBV28 and TRBJ1-1; D is undetermined. From germline, CDR1 is MDHEN and CDR2 SYDVKM. V was pared by 2 bases and J by 10 bases, with 14 bases between. This CDR3 comprises 13 residues.